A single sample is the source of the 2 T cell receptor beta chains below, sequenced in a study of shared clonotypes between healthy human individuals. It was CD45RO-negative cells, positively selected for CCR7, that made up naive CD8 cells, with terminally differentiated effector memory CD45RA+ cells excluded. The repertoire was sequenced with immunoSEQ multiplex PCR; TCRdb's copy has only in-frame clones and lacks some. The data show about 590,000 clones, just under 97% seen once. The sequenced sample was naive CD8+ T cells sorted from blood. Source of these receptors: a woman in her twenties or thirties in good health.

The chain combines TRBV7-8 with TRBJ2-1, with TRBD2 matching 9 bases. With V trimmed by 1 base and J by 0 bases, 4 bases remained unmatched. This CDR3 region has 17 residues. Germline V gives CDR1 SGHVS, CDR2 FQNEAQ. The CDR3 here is CASSLGDSGSSYNEQFF. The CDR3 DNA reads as TGTGCCAGCAGCTTAGGAGATAGCGGGAGCTCCTACAATGAGCAGTTCTTC.

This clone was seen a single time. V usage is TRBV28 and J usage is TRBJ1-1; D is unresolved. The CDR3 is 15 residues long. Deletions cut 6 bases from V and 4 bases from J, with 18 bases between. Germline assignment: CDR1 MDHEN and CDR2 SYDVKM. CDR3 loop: CASRGIRARGTEAFF. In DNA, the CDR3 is TGTGCCAGCAGAGGTATACGGGCCAGAGGCACTGAAGCTTTCTTT.